This T cell receptor beta chain was found in a study of T cells in localized non-small cell lung cancer. Only in-frame clones appear in the TCRdb table, and some are missing; sequencing was by immunoSEQ multiplex PCR. The data contain roughly 72,000 clones, about 90% of them singletons. CDR1 and CDR2 (germline): MDHEN, SYDVKM. V was clipped by 5 bases and J by 5 bases, with 10 bases between them. The CDR3 sequence is 12 residues long. The receptor's source is an older male donor with stage III squamous cell lung carcinoma. The chain links TRBV28 to TRBJ2-7; tentatively, D is TRBD1 (6 bases). The source was peripheral blood, collected before any cancer treatment. In DNA, the CDR3 is TGTGCCAGCAGTGCAGGGGTCCACGAGCAGTACGTC. Translating gives CASSAGVHEQYV.